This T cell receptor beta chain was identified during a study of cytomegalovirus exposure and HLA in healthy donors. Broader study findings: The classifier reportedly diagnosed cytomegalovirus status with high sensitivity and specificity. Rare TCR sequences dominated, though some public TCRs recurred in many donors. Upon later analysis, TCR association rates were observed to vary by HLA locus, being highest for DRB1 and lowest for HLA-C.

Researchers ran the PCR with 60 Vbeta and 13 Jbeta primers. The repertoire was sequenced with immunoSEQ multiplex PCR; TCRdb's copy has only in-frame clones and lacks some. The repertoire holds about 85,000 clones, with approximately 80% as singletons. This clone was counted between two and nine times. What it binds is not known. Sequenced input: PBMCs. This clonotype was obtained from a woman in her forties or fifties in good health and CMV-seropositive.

In DNA, the CDR3 is TGTGCCAGCAGCTTGTCCCAGGGAACGTCTGGAAACACCATATATTTT. It translates to CASSLSQGTSGNTIYF. V gene TRBV7-2 combines with J gene TRBJ1-3, with D perhaps matching TRBD1 (5 bases). CDR1 and CDR2 (germline): SGHTA, FQGNSA. The ends were cut back, 3 bases at V and 1 base at J, with 13 bases in the middle. CDR3 length: 16 amino acids.